The count of the clone carrying this TCR beta chain is one. Its antigen is unknown. Trimming pared 6 bases from V and 2 bases from J, leaving 16 bases between. This CDR3 has 15 residues. Germline CDR1 SNHLY, CDR2 FYNNEI. The data stem from a study of cytomegalovirus exposure and HLA in healthy donors. Study details: It was reported in a later analysis that the 120 validation repertoires used the same platform as the approximately 650 first-cohort repertoires. Study-wide points: In vitro assays verified that a few CMV-associated chains recognized CMV antigens specifically. The study listed some 160 cytomegalovirus-associated TCR beta chains. Using the classifier, cytomegalovirus status was reportedly diagnosed with high specificity and sensitivity.

Some clones are missing from TCRdb's copy, which holds only in-frame ones; the method was immunoSEQ multiplex PCR. This table has 120,000 to 150,000 clones, about 90% appearing once. The sequence was obtained from a man in his late teens or twenties in good health and CMV-seronegative. Material: PBMCs. The chain combines TRBV2 with TRBJ2-5; TRBD2 might be the D (6 bases). The CDR3 nucleotides read TGTGCCAGCAGCGACCCGGGGGTAGGGCAAGAGACCCAGTACTTC. Residues: CASSDPGVGQETQYF. Combining the CDR3 with reference TRBV2 and TRBJ2-5 gives the whole variable domain EPEVTQTPSHQVTQMGQEVILRCVPISNHLYFYWYRQILGQKVEFLVSFYNNEISEKSEIFDDQFSVERPDGSNFTLKIRSTKLEDSAMYFCASSDPGVGQETQYFGPGTRLLVL.